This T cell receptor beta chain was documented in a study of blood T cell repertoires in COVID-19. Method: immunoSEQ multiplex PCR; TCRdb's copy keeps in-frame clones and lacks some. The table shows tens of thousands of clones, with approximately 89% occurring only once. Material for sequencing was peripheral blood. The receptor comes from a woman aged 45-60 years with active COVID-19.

CDR3 sequence: CASSPGGGGTNYGYTF. CDR3 coding DNA: TGTGCCAGTAGTCCGGGAGGGGGGGGCACTAACTATGGCTACACCTTC. The gene calls are TRBV19 and TRBJ1-2; D might be TRBD1 (6 bases). The germline V gene has CDR1 LNHDA and CDR2 SQIVND (reference sequence). The V end was cut by 5 bases, the J end by 0 bases, with 16 bases between. The CDR3 is made up of 16 amino acids.